This T cell receptor (beta chain) was sequenced for a study of spatial heterogeneity in lung cancer. The time point is: sample taken at primary tumor resection. Whole RNA was taken from tumor, nontumor lung or frozen PBMC; it was then sequenced unsorted. CDR1 is DFQATT and CDR2 is SNEGSKA in the germline V gene (reference sequence). The CDR3 contains 15 residues. J gave up 0 bases and V 4 bases, and 8 bases lay outside the gene matches. Points from the study as a whole: Tumoral mutation counts were tracked by counts of expanded intratumoral alpha and beta TCRs.

In regard to this clonotype: Its antigen remains unknown.

MiXCR, applied by TCRdb to the 5' RACE reads, yields one record per CDR3 protein. The repertoire holds 3,000 to 4,500 distinct CDR3 sequences, with about a tenth as singletons. The J gene is TRBJ1-2, the V gene TRBV20-1; 7 bases are a match to TRBD1. The input for sequencing was lung tumor tissue, taken at surgery. This receptor was obtained from a male donor with early-stage non-small cell lung cancer. The CDR3 DNA follows: TGCAGTGCTATCGGGACAGCCGATTCTAACTATGGCTACACCTTC. Amino acid sequence: CSAIGTADSNYGYTF.